This TCR beta chain originates from a study of shared clonotypes between healthy human individuals (dated by TCRdb to about 2020). About the investigation overall: The cohort comprised two women and a few men aged 18 to 49 years. Leukapheresis yielded between about 0.94 and 8.9 billion PBMCs per donor. Different laboratories and diverse techniques were used to prepare libraries and sequence TCR repertoires, to increase sequencing depth and limit assay-specific biases. To estimate repertoire size and how much clonotype sharing occurs between individuals, the study deeply sequenced the blood TCR repertoires of roughly 5 healthy adults.

The donors were healthy, HIV-negative adults with no recently reported acute infections or vaccinations. Only Caucasian adults living in Nashville, Tennessee, USA were represented among the donors. For unsorted samples, around 90 million PBMCs were counted, and genomic DNA was extracted using the QIAamp DNA Blood Mini kit. After blood collection by leukapheresis, PBMCs were isolated using Ficoll-Histopaque density gradient centrifugation and then cryopreserved in the vapor phase of liquid nitrogen. As to this clone: The antigen this receptor binds is unknown. A far larger clone lies a single base away; this is likely a read error.

Broad study findings and their caveats: Pairwise subsampling led to the expectation that sequencing depth would affect the degree of clonotype sharing among donors. The small number of donors limited the genetic and exposure-history diversity represented. Sampling was restricted to blood, and TCR repertoires in tissues likely differ from the TCR repertoires found in blood.

The germline V gene specifies LGHNA as CDR1 and YSLEER as CDR2. From the cysteine up to the phenylalanine, the CDR3 has a length of 13 residues. The CDR3 DNA has 39 bases and is translated from base 1. Using the deep immunoSEQ assay, multiplex PCR amplified TCR CDR3 regions from genomic DNA. For each cell subset, the extracted genomic DNA was distributed evenly across all wells of several immunoSEQ 96-well plates, and each plate served as one replicate. For unsorted PBMC, each replicate PCR was loaded with roughly 330 ng genomic DNA, equivalent to about 33,000 T cell genomes. Unsorted PBMC genomic DNA was sequenced across ten immunoSEQ deep assay plates. Purified libraries were quantified with a Qubit 3.0 fluorometer, sized on a Bioanalyzer 2100, and re-quantified with the KAPA Library Quantification kit. Every immunoSEQ 96-well plate was sequenced on a dedicated single-read 150-cycle Illumina NextSeq 550 flow cell. As for the authors' bioinformatics: The immunoSEQ output contained only junctional sequences without quality scores, so filtering could not match that applied to full-length reads. To assign V/J genes and CDR3, sequences were annotated using PyIR, a Python wrapper for IgBLAST v1.9, with IMGT germline references. Reads were filtered out if the reads had weak V/J assignments (E-value above 1e-6), no CDR3, stop codons, out-of-frame junctions, or ambiguous translated residues. V3J clonotypes were defined as sequences sharing an identical inferred V gene, J gene, and CDR3 amino acid sequence. The percentage overlap between two repertoires was calculated by dividing the number of shared unique clonotypes by the size of the smaller repertoire. Richness of each repertoire was evaluated using RTK rarefaction, the Chao1 estimator, and Recon v2.1 estimates of unobserved clonotypes. TCRdb limited this immuneACCESS table to in-frame rearrangements with V and J called. A share of clones is missing; checked studies link under half to unresolved V genes, and the rest is unexplained. Clone size and V and J calls were adopted from that table, with D and trimming inferred from the DNA. The sample contains about 490,000 clones, 76% of them found a single time. The ten largest make up approximately 13% of the sample.

Rearrangement joined TRBV4-3 to TRBJ2-5; matching of 5 bases hints at TRBD2 as the D gene. The sequenced sample consisted of PBMCs. The TCR was taken from a woman aged 35 to 49 in good health. Some clones in this sample may be carry-over from other donors' samples. The DNA sequence is given as TGCGCCAGCAGCCTTCGGGAACAAGAGGCCCAGTACTTC. Its translation reads: CASSLREQEAQYF.